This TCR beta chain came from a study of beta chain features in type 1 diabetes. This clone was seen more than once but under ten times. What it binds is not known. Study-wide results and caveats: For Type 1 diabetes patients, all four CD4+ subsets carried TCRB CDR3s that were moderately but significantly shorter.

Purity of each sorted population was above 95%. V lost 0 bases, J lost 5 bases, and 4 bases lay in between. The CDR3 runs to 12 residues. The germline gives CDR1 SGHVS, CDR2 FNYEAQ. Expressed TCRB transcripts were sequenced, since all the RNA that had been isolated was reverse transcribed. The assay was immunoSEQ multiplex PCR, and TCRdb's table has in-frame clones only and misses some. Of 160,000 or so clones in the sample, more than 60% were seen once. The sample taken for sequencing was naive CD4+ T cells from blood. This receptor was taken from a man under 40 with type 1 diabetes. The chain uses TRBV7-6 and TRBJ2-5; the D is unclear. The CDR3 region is CASSLADETQYF. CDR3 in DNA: TGTGCCAGCAGCTTAGCGGACGAGACCCAGTACTTC.